These T cell receptor beta chains were read from a single sample in a study of blood T cell repertoires in COVID-19. Clones were sequenced by immunoSEQ multiplex PCR, and TCRdb holds only the in-frame ones, with some missing. The table lists over 200,000 clones, about 83% of them singletons. Source material: peripheral blood. Receptor source: a woman between 45 and 60 years old with acute or convalescent COVID-19. Each CDR3 is given with its conserved first and last residue. A D gene is named only where the DNA matches it firmly. The size field is filled for only some rows; it gives once, few, many or a size class.

-	TRBV4-1	TRBJ2-7	few	CASSQDRLGTRSYEQYF	TGCGCCAGCAGCCAAGATAGGTTGGGGACACGCTCCTACGAGCAGTACTTC
-	TRBV9	TRBJ2-7	few	CARGQIEQYF	TGTGCCAGGGGCCAGATTGAGCAGTACTTC
-	TRBV5-1	TRBJ1-1	-	CASSGPTAPNTEAFF	TGCGCCAGCAGCGGACCGACAGCTCCGAACACTGAAGCTTTCTTT
TRBD1	TRBV24-1	TRBJ2-5	-	CATSDLPPGQQETQYF	TGTGCCACCAGTGATTTGCCTCCGGGACAGCAAGAGACCCAGTACTTC
-	TRBV2	TRBJ1-5	-	CASKEGGSNQPQHF	TGTGCCAGCAAGGAGGGTGGGAGCAATCAGCCCCAGCATTTT
TRBD1	TRBV2	TRBJ2-7	-	CASSDRGTGGYEQYF	TGTGCCAGCAGTGACAGAGGGACAGGGGGCTACGAGCAGTACTTC
-	TRBV30	TRBJ2-1	-	CAWKLYSYGEQFF	TGTGCCTGGAAGTTATACAGCTACGGTGAGCAGTTCTTC
-	TRBV7-9	TRBJ2-1	-	CASSLSLVGEQFF	TGTGCCAGCAGCTTATCTCTAGTGGGTGAGCAGTTCTTC
TRBD1	TRBV27	TRBJ2-7	-	CASSLRVAGTVAYEQYF	TGTGCCAGCAGTTTAAGGGTAGCCGGGACAGTGGCCTACGAGCAGTACTTC
-	TRBV7-2	TRBJ1-1	-	CASSERNPGNTEAFF	TGTGCCAGCAGCGAACGTAACCCGGGGAACACTGAAGCTTTCTTT
-	TRBV5-4	TRBJ1-1	few	CASSLFWEGTEAFF	TGTGCCAGCAGCTTGTTCTGGGAGGGCACTGAAGCTTTCTTT
-	TRBV5-4	TRBJ2-7	-	CASSQSSNEQYF	TGTGCCAGCAGCCAGTCCTCGAACGAGCAGTACTTC
TRBD2	TRBV30	TRBJ2-1	-	CAWSVSGSHWSYNEQFF	TGTGCCTGGAGTGTGAGCGGGAGCCACTGGAGTTACAATGAGCAGTTCTTC
-	TRBV27	TRBJ2-6	once	CASSLNRNSGANVLTF	TGTGCCAGCAGTCTTAACAGGAACTCTGGGGCCAACGTCCTGACTTTC
TRBD1	TRBV10-3	TRBJ2-7	-	CAISRQGYEQYF	TGTGCCATCAGTCGACAGGGCTACGAGCAGTACTTC
-	TRBV10-3	TRBJ1-6	-	CAISGGDSPLHF	TGTGCCATCAGTGGGGGCGATTCACCCCTCCACTTT
TRBD2	TRBV7-3	TRBJ2-1	-	CASSLNGLAAYNEQFF	TGTGCCAGCAGCTTAAACGGACTAGCGGCCTACAATGAGCAGTTCTTC
-	TRBV12-5	TRBJ2-2	-	CASGFMGELFF	TGTGCTAGTGGTTTTATGGGGGAGCTGTTTTTT
TRBD2	TRBV18	TRBJ2-3	-	CASSPWREGRTDTQYF	TGTGCCAGCTCACCATGGCGGGAGGGCCGCACAGATACGCAGTATTTT
-	TRBV10-3	TRBJ2-2	-	CAAGQPNTGELFF	TGTGCCGCCGGACAGCCGAACACCGGGGAGCTGTTTTTT
TRBD1	TRBV10-1	TRBJ1-2	-	CASSRGTGEGYTF	TGCGCCAGCAGTCGGGGGACAGGGGAAGGCTACACCTTC
TRBD2	TRBV9	TRBJ2-1	-	CASSPHGLAGIEQFF	TGTGCCAGCAGCCCCCACGGGCTAGCGGGAATTGAGCAGTTCTTC
TRBD2	TRBV18	TRBJ2-7	-	CASSPSSGSLYEQYF	TGTGCCAGCTCACCATCTAGCGGGAGCCTCTACGAGCAGTACTTC
TRBD2	TRBV27	TRBJ2-1	-	CASSLARLAAQFF	TGTGCCAGCAGCCTTGCCCGACTAGCGGCCCAGTTCTTC
TRBD1	TRBV19	TRBJ2-7	-	CASSSPGQGAYEQYF	TGTGCCAGTAGTAGTCCCGGACAGGGGGCCTACGAGCAGTACTTC
TRBD1	TRBV5-1	TRBJ2-5	-	CASRELAYTGGETQYF	TGCGCCAGCAGGGAGCTCGCTTATACAGGGGGAGAGACCCAGTACTTC
TRBD2	TRBV27	TRBJ2-3	-	CASSSLAGGPTDTQYF	TGTGCCAGCAGTTCACTAGCGGGAGGGCCTACAGATACGCAGTATTTT
TRBD2	TRBV4-2	TRBJ2-3	-	CASSGTRAGTDTQYF	TGTGCCAGCAGTGGGACTAGGGCGGGGACAGATACGCAGTATTTT
-	TRBV11-2	TRBJ2-3	-	CASSLGVSTDTQYF	TGTGCCAGCAGCTTAGGAGTTTCCACAGATACGCAGTATTTT
TRBD2	TRBV5-1	TRBJ2-7	-	CASSGGLAVPSYEQYF	TGCGCCAGCAGCGGGGGACTAGCGGTCCCCTCCTACGAGCAGTACTTC
-	TRBV27	TRBJ1-2	-	CASTPGGYYGYTF	TGTGCCAGCACTCCGGGGGGCTACTATGGCTACACCTTC
-	TRBV6-6	TRBJ2-3	-	CASSPKWSYTDTQYF	TGTGCCAGCAGCCCAAAGTGGTCCTACACAGATACGCAGTATTTT
-	TRBV11-2	TRBJ2-1	-	CASSRVGASLSDEQFF	TGTGCCAGCAGCCGGGTAGGAGCGTCCCTTTCGGATGAGCAGTTCTTC
TRBD2	TRBV18	TRBJ2-7	-	CASSRVSGSDYEQYF	TGTGCCAGCTCACGGGTTAGCGGGAGCGACTACGAGCAGTACTTC
TRBD1	TRBV6-5	TRBJ1-5	-	CASSMPGQGRQPQHF	TGTGCCAGCAGTATGCCGGGACAGGGAAGGCAGCCCCAGCATTTT
-	TRBV6-5	TRBJ1-3	-	CASSYYSGSSGNTIYF	TGTGCCAGCAGTTATTACTCAGGCAGCTCTGGAAACACCATATATTTT